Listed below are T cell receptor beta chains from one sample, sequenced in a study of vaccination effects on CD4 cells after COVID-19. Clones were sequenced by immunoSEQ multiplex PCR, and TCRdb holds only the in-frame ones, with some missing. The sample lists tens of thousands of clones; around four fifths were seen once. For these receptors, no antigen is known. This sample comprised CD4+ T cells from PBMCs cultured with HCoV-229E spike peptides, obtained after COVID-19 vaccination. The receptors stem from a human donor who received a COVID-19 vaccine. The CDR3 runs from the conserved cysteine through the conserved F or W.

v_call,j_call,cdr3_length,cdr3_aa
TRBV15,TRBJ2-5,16,CATSRALGVSGQTQYF
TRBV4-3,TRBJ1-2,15,CASSQGSTAHYGYTF
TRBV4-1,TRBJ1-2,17,CASSQDPGWTPNYGYTF
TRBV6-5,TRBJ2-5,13,CASHRGGGETQYF
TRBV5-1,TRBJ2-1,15,CASSLSPRDSNEQFF
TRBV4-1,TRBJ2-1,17,CASSQGNAPRLDNEQFF
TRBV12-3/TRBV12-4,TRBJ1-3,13,CAAAAQRKHTIYF
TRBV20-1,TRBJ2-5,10,CSASQETQYF
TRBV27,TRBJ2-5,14,CASSLRQGAKTQYF
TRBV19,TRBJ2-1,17,CASSIETGTGSYNEQFF
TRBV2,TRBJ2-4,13,CASSSLAKNIQYF
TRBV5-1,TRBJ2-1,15,CASSLLDVQNYEQFF
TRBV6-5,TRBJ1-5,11,CASRINQPQHF